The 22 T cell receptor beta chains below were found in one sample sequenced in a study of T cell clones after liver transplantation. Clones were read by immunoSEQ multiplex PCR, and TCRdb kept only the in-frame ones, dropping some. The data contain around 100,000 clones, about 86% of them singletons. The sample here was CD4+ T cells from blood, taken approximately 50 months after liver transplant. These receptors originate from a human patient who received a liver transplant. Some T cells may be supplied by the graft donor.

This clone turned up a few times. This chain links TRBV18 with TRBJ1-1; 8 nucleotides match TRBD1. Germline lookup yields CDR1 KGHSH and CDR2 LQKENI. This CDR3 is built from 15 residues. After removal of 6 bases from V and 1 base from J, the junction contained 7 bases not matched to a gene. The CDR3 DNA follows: TGTGCCAGCTCGCTCCCGGACAGGGCGAACACTGAAGCTTTCTTT. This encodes CASSLPDRANTEAFF.

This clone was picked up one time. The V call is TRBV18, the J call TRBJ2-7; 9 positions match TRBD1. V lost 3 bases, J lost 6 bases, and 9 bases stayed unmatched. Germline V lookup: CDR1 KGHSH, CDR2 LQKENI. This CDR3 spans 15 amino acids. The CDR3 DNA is TGTGCCAGCTCACCGGACAGGGGCACGCCAGGCGAGCAGTACTTC. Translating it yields CASSPDRGTPGEQYF.

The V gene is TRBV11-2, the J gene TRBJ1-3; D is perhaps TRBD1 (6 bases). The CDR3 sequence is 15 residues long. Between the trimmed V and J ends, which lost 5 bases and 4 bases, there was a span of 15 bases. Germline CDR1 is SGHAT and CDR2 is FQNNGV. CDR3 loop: CASSINRAAGNTIYF. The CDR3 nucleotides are TGTGCCAGCAGCATTAACAGGGCAGCGGGAAACACCATATATTTT. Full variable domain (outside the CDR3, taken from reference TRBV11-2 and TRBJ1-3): EAGVAQSPRYKIIEKRQSVAFWCNPISGHATLYWYQQILGQGPKLLIQFQNNGVVDDSQLPKDRFSAERLKGVDSTLKIQPAKLEDSAVYLCASSINRAAGNTIYFGEGSWLTVV.

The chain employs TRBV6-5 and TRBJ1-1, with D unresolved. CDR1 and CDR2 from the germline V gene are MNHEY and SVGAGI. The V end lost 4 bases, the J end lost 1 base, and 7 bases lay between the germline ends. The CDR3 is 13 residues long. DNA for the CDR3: TGTGCCAGCAGTTCGGTGAGGAACACTGAAGCTTTCTTT. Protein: CASSSVRNTEAFF.

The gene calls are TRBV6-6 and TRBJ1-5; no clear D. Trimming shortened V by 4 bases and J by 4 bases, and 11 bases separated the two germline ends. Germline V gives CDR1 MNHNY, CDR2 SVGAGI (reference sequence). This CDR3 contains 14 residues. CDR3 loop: CASSLGSWNQPQHF. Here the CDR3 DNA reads TGTGCCAGCAGTTTAGGGAGTTGGAATCAGCCCCAGCATTTT.

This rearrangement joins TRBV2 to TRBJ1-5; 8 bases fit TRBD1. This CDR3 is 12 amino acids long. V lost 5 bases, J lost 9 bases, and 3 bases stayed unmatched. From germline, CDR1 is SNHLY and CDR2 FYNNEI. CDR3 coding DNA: TGTGCCAGCAGTCGGGACAGGCCGCCCCAGCATTTT. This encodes CASSRDRPPQHF.

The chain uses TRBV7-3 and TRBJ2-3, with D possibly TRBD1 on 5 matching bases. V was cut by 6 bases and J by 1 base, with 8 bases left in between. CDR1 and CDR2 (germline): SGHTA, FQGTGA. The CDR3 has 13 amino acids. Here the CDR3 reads CASRTTGTDTQYF. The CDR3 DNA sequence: TGTGCCAGCAGGACGACAGGCACAGATACGCAGTATTTT. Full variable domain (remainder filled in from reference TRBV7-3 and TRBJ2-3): GAGVSQTPSNKVTEKGKYVELRCDPISGHTALYWYRQSLGQGPEFLIYFQGTGAADDSGLPNDRFFAVRPEGSVSTLKIQRTERGDSAVYLCASRTTGTDTQYFGPGTRLTVL.

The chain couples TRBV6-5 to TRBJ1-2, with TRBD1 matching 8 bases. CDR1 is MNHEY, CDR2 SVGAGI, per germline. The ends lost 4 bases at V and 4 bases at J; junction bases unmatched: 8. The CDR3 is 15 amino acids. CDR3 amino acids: CASSSSDRATYGYTF. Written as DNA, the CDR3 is TGTGCCAGCAGTTCCTCGGACAGGGCGACCTATGGCTACACCTTC.

The CDR3 nucleotides read TGTGCCAGCAGCGTTACGGACGTGAGGGGCATTCAGTACTTC. Translating gives CASSVTDVRGIQYF. The chain has TRBV9 and TRBJ2-4; perhaps D is TRBD1 or TRBD2 (5 bases each). CDR3 length equals 14 residues. The V gene lost 2 bases and the J gene lost 9 bases, with 15 bases spanning the gap. CDR1 and CDR2 from the germline V gene are SGDLS and YYNGEE.

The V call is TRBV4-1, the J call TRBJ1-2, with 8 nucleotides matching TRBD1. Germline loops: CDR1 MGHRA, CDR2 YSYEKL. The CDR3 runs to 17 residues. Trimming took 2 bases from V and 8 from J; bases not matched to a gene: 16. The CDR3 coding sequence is TGCGCCAGCAGCCAACCGGCTCCCTTTGACAGGGGTAGGGGCTACACCTTC. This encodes CASSQPAPFDRGRGYTF.

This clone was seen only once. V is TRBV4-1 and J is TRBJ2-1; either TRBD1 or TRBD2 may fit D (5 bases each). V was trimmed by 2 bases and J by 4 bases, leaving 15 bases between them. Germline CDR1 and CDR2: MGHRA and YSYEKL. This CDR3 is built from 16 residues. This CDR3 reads CASSQIGTAVYNEQFF. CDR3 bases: TGCGCCAGCAGCCAAATCGGGACCGCTGTGTACAATGAGCAGTTCTTC.

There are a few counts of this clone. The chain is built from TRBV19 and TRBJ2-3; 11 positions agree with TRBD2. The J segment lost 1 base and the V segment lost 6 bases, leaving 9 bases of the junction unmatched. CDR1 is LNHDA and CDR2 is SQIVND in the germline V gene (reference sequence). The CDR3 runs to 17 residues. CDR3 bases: TGTGCCAGTAGCGCAGGGACTAGCGGTTGGGGCACAGATACGCAGTATTTT. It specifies CASSAGTSGWGTDTQYF.

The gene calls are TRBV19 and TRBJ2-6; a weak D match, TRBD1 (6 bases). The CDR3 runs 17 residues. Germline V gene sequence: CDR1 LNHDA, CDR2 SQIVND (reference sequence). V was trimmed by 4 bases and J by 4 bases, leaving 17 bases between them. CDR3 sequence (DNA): TGTGCCAGTAGTAAAAGGGATACAGGGCTCGGGGCCAACGTCCTGACTTTC. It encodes CASSKRDTGLGANVLTF.

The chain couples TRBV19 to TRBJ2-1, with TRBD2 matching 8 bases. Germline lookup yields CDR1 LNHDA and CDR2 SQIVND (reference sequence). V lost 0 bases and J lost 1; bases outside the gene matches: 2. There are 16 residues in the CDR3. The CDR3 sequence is CASSIDRGGSYNEQFF. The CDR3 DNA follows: TGTGCCAGTAGTATAGATCGGGGGGGTTCCTACAATGAGCAGTTCTTC.

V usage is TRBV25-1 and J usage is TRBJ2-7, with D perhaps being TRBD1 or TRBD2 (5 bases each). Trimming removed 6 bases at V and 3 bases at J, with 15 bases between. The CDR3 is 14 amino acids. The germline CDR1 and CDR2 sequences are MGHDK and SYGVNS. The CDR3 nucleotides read TGTGCCAGCAGGAGGGGCGGAGGAAACTACGAGCAGTACTTC. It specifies CASRRGGGNYEQYF.

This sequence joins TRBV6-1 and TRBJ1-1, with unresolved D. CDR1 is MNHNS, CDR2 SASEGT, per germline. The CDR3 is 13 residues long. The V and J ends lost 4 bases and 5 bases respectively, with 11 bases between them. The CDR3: CASSARGGTEAFF. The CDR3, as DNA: TGTGCCAGCAGTGCCCGGGGAGGTACTGAAGCTTTCTTT.

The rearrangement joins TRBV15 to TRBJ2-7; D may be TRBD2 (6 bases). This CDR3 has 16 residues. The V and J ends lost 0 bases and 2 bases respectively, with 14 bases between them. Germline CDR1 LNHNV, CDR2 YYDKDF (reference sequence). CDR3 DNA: TGTGCCACCAGCAGAGAGAGCGCAGGGAGGCCCTACGAGCAGTACTTC. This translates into CATSRESAGRPYEQYF.

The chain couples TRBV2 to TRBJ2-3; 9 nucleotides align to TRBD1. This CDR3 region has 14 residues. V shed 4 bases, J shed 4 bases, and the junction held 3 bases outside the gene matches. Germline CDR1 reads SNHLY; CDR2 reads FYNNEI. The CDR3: CASSGTGVSDTQYF. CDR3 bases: TGTGCCAGCAGTGGGACAGGGGTTTCAGATACGCAGTATTTT.

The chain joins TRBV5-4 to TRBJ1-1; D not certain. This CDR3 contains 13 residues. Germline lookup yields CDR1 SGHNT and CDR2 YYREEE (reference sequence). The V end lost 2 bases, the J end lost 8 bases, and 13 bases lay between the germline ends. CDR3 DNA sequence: TGTGCCAGCAGCTTAACACACACGGAAGAAGCTTTCTTT. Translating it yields CASSLTHTEEAFF. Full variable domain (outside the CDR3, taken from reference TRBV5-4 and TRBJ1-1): ETGVTQSPTHLIKTRGQQVTLRCSSQSGHNTVSWYQQALGQGPQFIFQYYREEENGRGNFPPRFSGLQFPNYSSELNVNALELDDSALYLCASSLTHTEEAFFGQGTRLTVV.

As DNA, the CDR3 is TGTGCCAGCAGTCTAGCGGCCGTCGGGGAGCTGTTTTTT. This sequence encodes CASSLAAVGELFF. The chain employs TRBV2 and TRBJ2-2; 7 bases are a match to TRBD2. Per the germline V gene, CDR1 is SNHLY and CDR2 is FYNNEI. With 5 bases clipped from V and 7 bases from J, the junction kept 4 bases outside the gene matches. The CDR3 runs 13 residues.

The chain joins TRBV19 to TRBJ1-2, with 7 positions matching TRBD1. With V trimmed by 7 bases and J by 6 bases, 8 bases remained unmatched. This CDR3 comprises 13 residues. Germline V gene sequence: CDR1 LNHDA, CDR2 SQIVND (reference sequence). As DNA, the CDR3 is TGTGCCAGTAATCGCGGACAGGTTGATGGCTACACCTTC. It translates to CASNRGQVDGYTF.

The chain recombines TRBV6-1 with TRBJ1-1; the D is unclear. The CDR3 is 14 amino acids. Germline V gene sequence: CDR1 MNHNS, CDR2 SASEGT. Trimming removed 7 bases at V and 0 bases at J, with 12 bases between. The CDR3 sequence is CASMYGPLNTEAFF. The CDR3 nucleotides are TGTGCCAGCATGTATGGTCCCCTGAACACTGAAGCTTTCTTT.